The rows below give T cell receptor beta chains drawn from one sample of a study of shared clonotypes between healthy human individuals. The table came from immunoSEQ multiplex PCR; TCRdb's copy has only in-frame clones and leaves some out. The table lists about 530,000 clones, over 60% of them singletons. Sequences were obtained from PBMCs. The source of these receptors is a woman aged 40 to 50 in good health. Some clones in this sample may be carry-over from other donors' samples. Both conserved end residues are trimmed from each CDR3.

CDR3 length	J gene	V gene	CDR3 protein
10	TRBJ1-3	TRBV29-1	SVALTGNTIY
12	TRBJ2-7	TRBV27	ASSSRLFPYEQY
10	TRBJ2-1	TRBV15	ATSGQGGEQF
16	TRBJ2-2	TRBV5-4	ASSFGGLAGRNTGELF
11	TRBJ1-2	TRBV30	AWSEQAFYGYT
14	TRBJ2-4	TRBV28	ASSSPPGPDKNIQY
11	TRBJ2-3	TRBV7-7	ASSPGQGDTQY
12	TRBJ1-1	TRBV7-2	ASTGTGANTEAF
9	TRBJ1-1	TRBV7-8	ASSITSSAF
14	TRBJ1-4	TRBV30	AWSADRVGTNEKLF
14	TRBJ2-1	TRBV5-1	ASSLAGLTGGNEQF
14	TRBJ2-3	TRBV9	ASSVEVATGTDTQY
14	TRBJ2-1	TRBV18	ASSPPNTQNYNEQF
12	TRBJ2-3	TRBV30	AWRPSGYTDTQY
13	TRBJ2-2	TRBV5-1	ASSLEGVGTGELF
15	TRBJ2-1	TRBV27	ASSLAAGTSGYNEQF
15	TRBJ2-3	TRBV10-3	AINKGLAGGATDTQY
11	TRBJ2-5	TRBV7-6	ASSEGNQETQY
9	TRBJ1-1	TRBV29-1	SVRTGTEAF
15	TRBJ2-7	TRBV19	ASSTTATGLHAYEQY
9	TRBJ2-7	TRBV28	AGGSSYEQY
14	TRBJ1-5	TRBV13	ASSITGTYSNQPQH
11	TRBJ2-7	TRBV5-4	ASSLGTTYEQY
12	TRBJ2-1	TRBV6-5	ASSGLAGHNEQF
17	TRBJ2-5	TRBV13	ASSTRGTSGRQGRETQY